This is a list of T cell receptor beta chains from one sample in a study of cytomegalovirus exposure and HLA in healthy donors. TCRdb's table, derived via immunoSEQ multiplex PCR, lists solely in-frame clones and lacks some. The sample has roughly 200,000 clones; more than 75% are singletons. Sequencing used PBMCs. The receptors here all came from a man aged 25 to 40 in good health and CMV-seropositive. CDR3s include the opening cysteine and the closing phenylalanine or tryptophan. Each record gives: clone size, J gene, V gene, D gene, CDR3 protein, CDR3 DNA. A D gene is named only where the DNA matches it firmly. Clone size, where shown, is once, few, many, or a class for clones that have expanded.

>few|TRBJ2-1|TRBV5-1|TRBD1
CASSLDRANEQFF
TGCGCCAGCAGCCTGGACAGGGCGAATGAGCAGTTCTTC
>.|TRBJ2-1|TRBV27|.
CASSLFVGGGASYNEQFF
TGTGCCAGCAGTTTATTCGTCGGCGGGGGCGCCTCCTACAATGAGCAGTTCTTC
>.|TRBJ1-5|TRBV6-5|TRBD1
CASSSGQGSAQPQHF
TGTGCCAGCAGTTCCGGACAGGGTAGCGCTCAGCCCCAGCATTTT
>.|TRBJ2-7|TRBV19|.
CASSMTQGGEQYF
TGTGCCAGTAGTATGACCCAGGGCGGCGAGCAGTACTTC
>.|TRBJ2-5|TRBV4-2|.
CASSQEGGLQETQYF
TGTGCCAGCAGCCAAGAGGGAGGACTCCAAGAGACCCAGTACTTC
>.|TRBJ1-2|TRBV2|.
CASSPGIPGGYTF
TGTGCCAGCAGTCCCGGAATTCCTGGGGGCTACACCTTC
>.|TRBJ1-5|TRBV28|.
CASSLGGVDQPQHF
TGTGCCAGCAGTTTGGGGGGGGTTGACCAGCCCCAGCATTTT
>.|TRBJ2-2|TRBV7-9|.
CASSLNRAGGELFF
TGTGCCAGCAGCTTGAACAGGGCCGGCGGGGAGCTGTTTTTT
>.|TRBJ2-1|TRBV28|.
CASSVIRDPTYNEQFF
TGTGCCAGCAGTGTCATCCGGGACCCGACCTACAATGAGCAGTTCTTC
>.|TRBJ2-3|TRBV4-3|TRBD2
CASSQEAGGYTDTQYF
TGCGCCAGCAGCCAAGAGGCGGGGGGGTACACAGATACGCAGTATTTT
>.|TRBJ2-7|TRBV4-3|.
CASSQDGGPDLYEQYF
TGCGCCAGCAGCCAAGATGGGGGTCCCGACCTCTACGAGCAGTACTTC
>.|TRBJ1-5|TRBV12-5|.
CASGLGQVNQPQHF
TGTGCTAGTGGTTTGGGGCAGGTCAATCAGCCCCAGCATTTT
>.|TRBJ2-1|TRBV5-6|TRBD1
CASSLWDRGAFF
TGTGCCAGCAGCTTGTGGGACAGGGGCGCGTTCTTC
>.|TRBJ2-3|TRBV4-1|.
CASSQDNYPRDTQYF
TGCGCCAGCAGCCAAGATAACTACCCGAGGGATACGCAGTATTTT
>.|TRBJ1-2|TRBV27|.
CASSYPSGYTF
TGTGCCAGCAGTTACCCGAGCGGCTACACCTTC
>.|TRBJ2-7|TRBV4-3|.
CASSQVDGDYEQYF
TGCGCCAGCAGCCAAGTGGACGGAGACTACGAGCAGTACTTC
>.|TRBJ1-2|TRBV6-6|.
CASSYLSDRGNYGYTF
TGTGCCAGCAGTTACCTCTCCGACCGGGGAAACTATGGCTACACCTTC
>.|TRBJ1-2|TRBV5-1|.
CASSLGQENYGYTF
TGCGCCAGCAGCTTGGGGCAGGAAAACTATGGCTACACCTTC
>.|TRBJ2-2|TRBV7-6|TRBD1
CASSLVRDSANTGELFF
TGTGCCAGCAGCTTAGTCCGGGACAGCGCGAACACCGGGGAGCTGTTTTTT
>.|TRBJ2-5|TRBV29-1|.
CSVPGNAQSATQYF
TGCAGCGTCCCAGGGAATGCCCAAAGTGCGACCCAGTACTTC
>.|TRBJ1-1|TRBV6-5|.
CASRRSGVRTEAFF
TGTGCCAGCAGAAGATCAGGGGTTCGGACTGAAGCTTTCTTT
>few|TRBJ1-6|TRBV7-7|.
CASSLDGLPNSPLHF
TGTGCCAGCAGCTTAGACGGACTACCTAATTCACCCCTCCACTTT
>.|TRBJ1-1|TRBV6-1|.
CASSGVGNTEAFF
TGTGCCAGCTCGGGGGTTGGGAACACTGAAGCTTTCTTT
>.|TRBJ1-3|TRBV5-1|.
CASSLMGGSGNTIYF
TGCGCCAGCAGCTTGATGGGGGGCTCTGGAAACACCATATATTTT
>.|TRBJ1-1|TRBV18|TRBD1
CASSGQINTEAFF
TGTGCCAGCTCGGGACAGATAAACACTGAAGCTTTCTTT
>few|TRBJ2-7|TRBV4-3|TRBD1
CASSHSGTGESYEQYF
TGCGCCAGCAGCCATTCCGGGACAGGGGAATCCTACGAGCAGTACTTC
>.|TRBJ2-2|TRBV27|.
CASSHRGAYTGELFF
TGTGCCAGCAGTCATAGGGGAGCTTACACCGGGGAGCTGTTTTTT
>.|TRBJ1-4|TRBV30|.
CAWRPEEEKLFF
TGTGCCTGGAGGCCTGAGGAGGAAAAACTGTTTTTT
>once|TRBJ1-6|TRBV30|TRBD1
CAWSKLQGRWNNSPLHF
TGTGCCTGGAGTAAATTACAGGGGAGATGGAATAATTCACCCCTCCACTTT
>.|TRBJ2-5|TRBV15|.
CATSSGGAGETQYF
TGTGCCACCAGCAGTGGGGGGGCCGGGGAGACCCAGTACTTC
>.|TRBJ2-7|TRBV5-1|.
CASSFGPGRNEQYF
.
>.|TRBJ1-1|TRBV19|.
CASSIRRGNTEAFF
TGTGCCAGTAGTATACGAAGGGGCAACACTGAAGCTTTCTTT
>few|TRBJ1-5|TRBV7-9|.
CASSLPGGNQPQHF
TGTGCCAGCAGCTTACCAGGGGGCAATCAGCCCCAGCATTTT
>.|TRBJ2-2|TRBV28|.
CASRTPRPGELFF
TGTGCCAGCAGGACTCCACGTCCCGGGGAGCTGTTTTTT
>.|TRBJ2-7|TRBV5-5|.
CASSFPRQYEQYF
TGTGCCAGCAGCTTCCCCCGTCAGTACGAGCAGTACTTC
>.|TRBJ1-1|TRBV30|.
CAWNRVANTEAFF
TGTGCCTGGAATCGGGTGGCGAACACTGAAGCTTTCTTT
>few|TRBJ1-3|TRBV7-9|.
CASSFPRGYSGNTIYF
TGTGCCAGCAGCTTTCCAAGGGGATACTCTGGAAACACCATATATTTT
>.|TRBJ2-3|TRBV5-1|TRBD2
CASSLVASGSADTQYF
TGCGCCAGCAGCTTGGTGGCTAGCGGGAGCGCAGATACGCAGTATTTT
>once|TRBJ2-7|TRBV10-3|.
CASSYSTGSYEQYF
TGTGCCAGCAGTTACTCAACAGGCTCCTACGAGCAGTACTTC
>once|TRBJ1-2|TRBV7-2|TRBD1
CASSLDTGTGNGYTF
TGTGCCAGCAGCTTAGACACCGGGACAGGAAATGGCTACACCTTC
>.|TRBJ2-1|TRBV5-1|.
CASSLDSTGVNEQFF
TGCGCCAGCAGCTTGGACTCAACGGGGGTTAATGAGCAGTTCTTC
>.|TRBJ2-6|TRBV5-4|.
CASSFVPQGPGYVLTF
TGTGCCAGCAGCTTCGTTCCCCAAGGGCCAGGATACGTCCTGACTTTC
>.|TRBJ2-2|TRBV6-6|TRBD2
CATLRAGAPTGELFF
TGTGCCACCCTCAGGGCGGGAGCGCCCACCGGGGAGCTGTTTTTT
>few|TRBJ1-2|TRBV29-1|.
CSAIYPLTGLKGYTF
TGCAGCGCCATCTACCCCTTAACAGGGCTCAAGGGCTACACCTTC
>.|TRBJ1-2|TRBV4-1|.
CASSQDGGGYTF
TGCGCCAGCAGCCAGGACGGGGGAGGCTACACCTTC
>.|TRBJ2-1|TRBV6-5|TRBD1
CASSFRDRGRNEQFF
TGTGCCAGCAGCTTCCGGGACAGGGGGCGAAATGAGCAGTTCTTC
>.|TRBJ1-5|TRBV6-5|.
CASNSRDSGQPQHF
TGTGCCAGCAACTCGCGGGATTCGGGTCAGCCCCAGCATTTT
>.|TRBJ2-6|TRBV4-1|.
CASSPGQGANVLTF
TGCGCCAGCAGCCCAGGGCAGGGGGCCAACGTCCTGACTTTC
>.|TRBJ2-2|TRBV5-1|TRBD1
CASSQQGATGELFF
TGCGCCAGCAGTCAACAGGGGGCCACCGGGGAGCTGTTTTTT
>.|TRBJ2-7|TRBV28|.
CASSFLSYEQYF
TGTGCCAGCAGTTTCCTCTCCTACGAGCAGTACTTC
>.|TRBJ2-7|TRBV7-9|.
CASSLQSYEQYF
TGTGCCAGCAGCTTGCAGAGCTACGAGCAGTACTTC
>.|TRBJ1-2|TRBV10-3|TRBD1
CAISDRGDRGLYGYTF
TGTGCCATCAGTGATCGGGGGGACAGGGGACTCTATGGCTACACCTTC